This T cell receptor beta chain was captured by sequencing in a study of T cell responses to AZD1222 COVID-19 vaccine. Overall study findings and caveats: Unmutated regions of variants are reportedly targeted by nearly half of spike-specific TCRs.

Concerning this clone itself: Its antigen is undetermined.

Sequencing used immunoSEQ multiplex PCR; TCRdb keeps in-frame clones, though not all of them. The data show about 120,000 clones, approximately 83% seen once. This receptor was identified in an adult in good health. The sample in question was peripheral blood, obtained on day 0 of MenACWY control vaccination.

The CDR3 coding sequence is TGCGCCAGCAGCGGGGACGGTAATTATAATGAAAAACTGTTTTTT. This encodes CASSGDGNYNEKLFF. This chain connects TRBV5-1 to TRBJ1-4, with TRBD1 as a possible D gene (5 bases). The germline V gene encodes CDR1 SGHRS and CDR2 YFSETQ. CDR3 length: 15 residues. V was shortened by 4 bases and J by 4 bases, with 14 bases between the two germline ends.